This T cell receptor (beta chain) was documented in a study of blood T cell repertoires in COVID-19. Assay used: immunoSEQ multiplex PCR; TCRdb lists only in-frame clones, some missing. The repertoire holds around 95,000 clones, 90% seen once, with over 4.5% in the top ten. The sample consisted of peripheral blood. The sequence was obtained from a man between 50 and 59 years old with acute or convalescent COVID-19.

The CDR3 DNA follows: TGCAGCGTTGAAGATGGCTTCTCCTACGAGCAGTACTTC. This gives the protein CSVEDGFSYEQYF. The chain couples TRBV29-1 to TRBJ2-7; no reliable D call. The CDR3 runs 13 residues. V shed 0 bases and J shed 0 bases, with 6 bases lying between them. The germline V gene encodes CDR1 SQVTM and CDR2 ANQGSEA.